This TCR beta chain was sequenced during a study of patients and donors after allogeneic stem cell transplantation. The CDR3 extends over 15 amino acids. Germline V gene data show CDR1 as LNHNV and CDR2 as YYDKDF (reference sequence). J gave up 8 bases and V 9 bases, and 13 bases lay outside the gene matches. TCRdb ran MiXCR on the RT-PCR reads and lists one entry per CDR3 protein. The sample comprises 160,000 or so distinct CDR3 sequences, approximately 25% of which are singletons, and 25% to 30% rests with the top ten. This chain links TRBV15 with TRBJ1-4; 9 positions agree with TRBD1. The sequencing input was blood, either unsorted or a sorted T cell fraction (not recorded which). This receptor was taken from a human donor who was either an allogeneic HSCT recipient or a stem cell or donor lymphocyte infusion donor (not recorded which). It is not recorded whose cells these are; they may come from a transplant donor. This CDR3 is CATGQGKRVEEKLFF. Written as DNA, the CDR3 is TGTGCCACAGGACAGGGGAAACGAGTTGAGGAAAAACTGTTTTTT.